This entry concerns a single T cell receptor beta chain. The antigen is not known. This sample was taken from a study of T cells expressing NK-cell markers. Study context: Underlying the TCR beta repertoires were sorted CD3+CD56+NKG2C+, CD3+CD56+NKG2C- and CD3+CD56-NKG2C+ T cells.

Study-level results: In a group of about 6 donors, dominant NKG2C+ clonotypes represented about 1.0-7.5% of CD8+ T cells.

Generation of TCR beta cDNA was performed by 5'RACE template switching incorporating UMIs. Following a re-call of the 5' RACE reads, TCRdb has one entry per CDR3 protein and lacks DNA. The table gives about 120,000 distinct CDR3 sequences; the top ten clones make up approximately 18% of it. This CDR3 has 14 amino acids. The germline gives CDR1 MGHDK, CDR2 SYGVNS. V and J are TRBV25-1 and TRBJ2-2; TCRdb's D gene call, TRBD2, goes unchecked for lack of DNA. This clonotype was sampled from a woman aged 18-70 years in good health. Source material: blood T cells: a sorted CD56 or NKG2C T cell subset, CD4+ or CD8+ T cells, or bulk PBMC T cells (not recorded which). The CDR3: CASSEEGETGELFF.